These 14 T cell receptor beta chains share one sample of origin, sequenced in a study of OX40 agonist ivuxolimab in advanced cancers. Generated by immunoSEQ multiplex PCR, the TCRdb table keeps only in-frame clones and is missing some. Of roughly 98,000 clones listed, roughly 80% are singletons. The source material was CD4+ or CD8+ T cells sorted from blood, sampled in a trial of the OX40 agonist ivuxolimab. These TCRs come from an adult with an advanced solid tumor such as melanoma, head and neck, liver or kidney cancer.

The chain has TRBV18 and TRBJ2-6, with D perhaps matching TRBD1 (5 bases). V lost 1 base to trimming and J lost 0 bases, with 13 bases between them. The CDR3 spans 18 residues. Germline loops: CDR1 KGHSH, CDR2 LQKENI. Here the CDR3 DNA reads TGTGCCAGCTCACCACGTAACAGGCCCCTCTCTGGGGCCAACGTCCTGACTTTC. Protein: CASSPRNRPLSGANVLTF.

The chain employs TRBV30 and TRBJ2-5; the match to TRBD2 covers 10 bases. This CDR3 comprises 16 residues. J lost 2 bases, V lost 3 bases, and 9 bases had no gene match. The germline CDR1 and CDR2 sequences are GTSNPN and SVGIG (reference sequence). CDR3 amino acids: CAWSSGTSGTQETQYF. CDR3 coding DNA: TGTGCCTGGAGCTCTGGAACTAGCGGGACACAAGAGACCCAGTACTTC.

The gene calls are TRBV5-6 and TRBJ2-7; tentatively, D is TRBD1 (6 bases). With 6 bases removed from V and 6 bases from J, the gap between germline ends came to 25 bases. The germline V gene has CDR1 SGHDT and CDR2 YYEEEE. The CDR3 contains 16 residues. This CDR3 reads CASTKRGGAGQGEQYF. CDR3 in DNA: TGTGCCAGCACAAAACGTGGGGGCGCTGGTCAGGGCGAGCAGTACTTC.

The chain couples TRBV6-5 to TRBJ2-1; no clear D gene. Germline V CDR1 and CDR2: MNHEY, SVGAGI. V was pared by 5 bases and J by 1 base, with 3 bases between. CDR3 length: 12 amino acids. CDR3 sequence reads: CASSGSYNEQFF. CDR3 nucleotide sequence: TGTGCCAGCAGTGGGTCCTACAATGAGCAGTTCTTC.

The chain employs TRBV11-2 and TRBJ2-7; D possibly corresponds to TRBD1 (7 bases). This CDR3 comprises 15 residues. Trimming took off 4 bases at V and 4 bases at J, with 17 bases between the two ends. Germline loops: CDR1 SGHAT, CDR2 FQNNGV. The CDR3 protein is CASSSKSGGRYEQYF. Written as DNA, the CDR3 is TGTGCCAGCAGCTCCAAGTCAGGGGGGAGGTACGAGCAGTACTTC.

This chain uses TRBV7-8 with TRBJ1-2, with D possibly matching TRBD1 (6 bases). Trimming left V 5 bases short and J 4 bases short, with 11 bases between. The CDR3 is 13 amino acids. Germline V CDR1 and CDR2: SGHVS, FQNEAQ. CDR3 coding DNA: TGTGCCAGCAGCGTCGGACAGATCTATGGCTACACCTTC. It translates to CASSVGQIYGYTF.

CDR3 DNA sequence: TGTGCCAGCAGTGGGGCCTTACATGGCTACACCTTC. It translates to CASSGALHGYTF. The chain joins TRBV2 to TRBJ1-2; no firm D call. The germline V gene encodes CDR1 SNHLY and CDR2 FYNNEI. This CDR3 has 12 amino acids. Trimming cost V 4 bases and J 6 bases, with 9 bases left between them.

This chain joins TRBV6-6 and TRBJ2-4, with a weak D call TRBD2 (5 bases). The CDR3 runs to 14 residues. Trimming took 4 bases from V and 6 from J, leaving 13 bases between them. CDR1 is MNHNY, CDR2 SVGAGI, per germline (reference sequence). The CDR3 protein is CASSLGADSNIQYF. CDR3 bases: TGTGCCAGCAGTTTGGGAGCTGATTCAAACATTCAGTACTTC.

The J gene is TRBJ2-2, the V gene TRBV25-1, with a possible D match to TRBD1 (5 bases). Trimming left V 10 bases short and J 6 bases short, with 15 bases between. Germline lookup yields CDR1 MGHDK and CDR2 SYGVNS. This CDR3 spans 13 amino acids. CDR3 sequence: CATSTVGSGELFF. In DNA form, the CDR3 reads TGTGCCACCTCGACAGTTGGGTCCGGGGAGCTGTTTTTT. The variable domain in full, completed from reference TRBV25-1 and TRBJ2-2, reads EADIYQTPRYLVIGTGKKITLECSQTMGHDKMYWYQQDPGMELHLIHYSYGVNSTEKGDLSSESTVSRIRTEHFPLTLESARPSHTSQYLCATSTVGSGELFFGEGSRLTVL.

V usage is TRBV6-6 and J usage is TRBJ2-1; 11 bases fit TRBD2. Germline CDR1 MNHNY, CDR2 SVGAGI (reference sequence). Trimming took 4 bases from V and 4 from J; bases not matched to a gene: 6. The CDR3 loop spans 16 amino acids. CDR3 residues: CASSLLAGAPYNEQFF. In DNA form, the CDR3 reads TGTGCCAGCAGTTTACTAGCGGGAGCCCCATACAATGAGCAGTTCTTC.

This chain joins TRBV27 and TRBJ1-2; D remains unclear. The ends were cut back, 7 bases at V and 4 bases at J, with 10 bases in the middle. The germline gives CDR1 MNHEY, CDR2 SMNVEV (reference sequence). The length of the CDR3 is 12 residues. The CDR3 loop reads CASKSAAYGYTF. CDR3 DNA sequence: TGTGCCAGCAAGTCGGCAGCCTATGGCTACACCTTC.

The V call is TRBV9, the J call TRBJ2-7; D uncertain. CDR3 length equals 14 residues. V shed 0 bases and J shed 3 bases, with 10 bases lying between them. Germline-derived CDR1 and CDR2 are SGDLS and YYNGEE. The CDR3 loop is CASSVGGGVYEQYF. The DNA for the CDR3 is TGTGCCAGCAGCGTAGGCGGCGGTGTCTACGAGCAGTACTTC.

The J gene is TRBJ1-4, the V gene TRBV4-3; D possibly corresponds to TRBD1 (5 bases). Germline CDR1 is LGHNA and CDR2 is YSLEER. This CDR3 comprises 16 residues. Trimming stripped 0 bases from V and 2 bases from J, with 10 bases between. This chain's CDR3 is CASSQDGGATNEKLFF. The DNA of the CDR3 is TGCGCCAGCAGCCAAGATGGTGGGGCCACTAATGAAAAACTGTTTTTT.

V gene TRBV27 combines with J gene TRBJ2-7; 12 bases match TRBD2. V shed 5 bases, J shed 2 bases, and the junction held 4 bases outside the gene matches. Germline CDR1 is MNHEY and CDR2 is SMNVEV (reference sequence). The CDR3 sequence is 15 residues long. The CDR3 spells CASSTSSGRAYEQYF. CDR3 coding DNA: TGTGCCAGCAGTACCTCTAGCGGGAGGGCCTACGAGCAGTACTTC.